The subject of this entry is one T cell receptor beta chain. Its target antigen remains unknown. No qualities accompany the bases; no much larger clone lies one base away. The source of the sample is a study of control samples from healthy donors and cancer patients (dated by TCRdb to 2020 to 2022). Preparation of the library involved the immunoSEQ multiplex PCR assay. The immuneACCESS repertoire file appears here via TCRdb, limited to in-frame rearrangements. These files lack a portion of the clones; in checked studies, under half of the deficit traces to unresolved V genes, and the cause of the others is not known. This sample lists roughly 49,000 clones; 88% were detected once. Jointly, the top ten make up 40% of the sample. Sequences SGHTA (CDR1) and FQGNSA (CDR2) are obtained from the germline V gene. Measured from the cysteine to the phenylalanine, the CDR3 is 16 residues long. The CDR3 DNA has 48 bases and is translated from base 1. V was cut back by 5 bases and J by 2 bases, leaving a gap of 19 bases between them.

The sample taken for sequencing was PBMCs. The rearranged segments are TRBV7-2 and TRBJ2-7; the best D guess is TRBD2, with 6 bases matching. The sequence derives from a man aged 45-65 years with head and neck cancer. The CDR3 here reads CASSLRLGGITYEQYF. The nucleotide sequence is TGTGCCAGCAGCCTTCGCCTGGGCGGGATTACCTACGAGCAGTACTTC.